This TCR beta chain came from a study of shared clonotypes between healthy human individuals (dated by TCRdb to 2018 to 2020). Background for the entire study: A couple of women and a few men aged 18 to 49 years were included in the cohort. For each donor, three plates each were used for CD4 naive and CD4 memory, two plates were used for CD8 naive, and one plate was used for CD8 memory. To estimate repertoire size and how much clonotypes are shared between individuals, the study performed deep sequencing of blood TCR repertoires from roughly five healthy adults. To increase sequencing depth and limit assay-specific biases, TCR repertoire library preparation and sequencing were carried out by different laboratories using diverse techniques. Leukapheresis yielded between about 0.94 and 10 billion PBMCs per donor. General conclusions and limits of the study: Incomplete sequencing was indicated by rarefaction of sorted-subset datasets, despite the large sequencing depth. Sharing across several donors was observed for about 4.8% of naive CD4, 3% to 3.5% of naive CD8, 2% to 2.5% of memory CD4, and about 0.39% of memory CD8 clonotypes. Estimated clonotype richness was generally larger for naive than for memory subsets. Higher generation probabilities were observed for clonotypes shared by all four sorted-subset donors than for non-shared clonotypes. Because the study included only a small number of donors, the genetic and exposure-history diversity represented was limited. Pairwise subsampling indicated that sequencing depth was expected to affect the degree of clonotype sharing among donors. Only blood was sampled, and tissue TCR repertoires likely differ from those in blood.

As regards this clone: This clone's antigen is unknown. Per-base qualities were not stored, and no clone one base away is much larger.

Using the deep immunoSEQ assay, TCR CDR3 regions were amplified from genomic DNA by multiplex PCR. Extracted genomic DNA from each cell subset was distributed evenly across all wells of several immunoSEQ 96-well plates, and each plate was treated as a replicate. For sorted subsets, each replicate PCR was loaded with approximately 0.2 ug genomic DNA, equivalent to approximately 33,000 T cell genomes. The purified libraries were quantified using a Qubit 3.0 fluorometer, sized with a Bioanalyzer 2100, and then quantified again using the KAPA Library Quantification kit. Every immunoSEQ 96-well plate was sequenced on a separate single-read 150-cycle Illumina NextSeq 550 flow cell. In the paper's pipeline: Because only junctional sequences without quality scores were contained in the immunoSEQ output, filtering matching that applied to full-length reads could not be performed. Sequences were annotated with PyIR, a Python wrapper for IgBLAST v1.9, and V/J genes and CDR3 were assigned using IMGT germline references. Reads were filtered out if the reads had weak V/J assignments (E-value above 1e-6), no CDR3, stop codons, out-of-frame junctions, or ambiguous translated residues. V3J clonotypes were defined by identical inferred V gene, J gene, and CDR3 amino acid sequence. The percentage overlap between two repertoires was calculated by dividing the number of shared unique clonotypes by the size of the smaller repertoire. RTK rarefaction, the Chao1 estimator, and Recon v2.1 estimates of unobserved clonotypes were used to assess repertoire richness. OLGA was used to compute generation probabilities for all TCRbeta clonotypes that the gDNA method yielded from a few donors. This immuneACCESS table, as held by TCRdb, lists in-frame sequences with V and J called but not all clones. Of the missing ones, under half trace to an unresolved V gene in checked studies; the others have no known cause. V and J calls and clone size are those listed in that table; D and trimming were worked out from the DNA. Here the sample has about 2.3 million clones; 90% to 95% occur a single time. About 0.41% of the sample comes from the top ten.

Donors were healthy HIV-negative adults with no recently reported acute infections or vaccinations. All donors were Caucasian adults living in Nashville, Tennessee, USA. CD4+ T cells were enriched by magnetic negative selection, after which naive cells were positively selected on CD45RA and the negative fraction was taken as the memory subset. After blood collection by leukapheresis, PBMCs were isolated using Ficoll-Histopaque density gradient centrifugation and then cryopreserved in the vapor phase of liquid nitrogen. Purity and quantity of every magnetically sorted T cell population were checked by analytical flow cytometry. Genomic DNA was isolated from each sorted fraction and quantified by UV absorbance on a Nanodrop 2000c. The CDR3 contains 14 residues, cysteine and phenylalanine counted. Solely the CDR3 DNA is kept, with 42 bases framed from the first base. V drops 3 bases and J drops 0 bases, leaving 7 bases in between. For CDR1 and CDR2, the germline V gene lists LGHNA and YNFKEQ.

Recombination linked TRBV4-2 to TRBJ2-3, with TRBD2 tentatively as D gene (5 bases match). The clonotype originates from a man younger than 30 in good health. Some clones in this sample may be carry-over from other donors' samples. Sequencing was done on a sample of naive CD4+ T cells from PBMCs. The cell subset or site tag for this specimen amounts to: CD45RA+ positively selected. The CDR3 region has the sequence CASSQAGSTDTQYF. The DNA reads TGTGCCAGCAGCCAGGCGGGTAGCACAGATACGCAGTATTTT.